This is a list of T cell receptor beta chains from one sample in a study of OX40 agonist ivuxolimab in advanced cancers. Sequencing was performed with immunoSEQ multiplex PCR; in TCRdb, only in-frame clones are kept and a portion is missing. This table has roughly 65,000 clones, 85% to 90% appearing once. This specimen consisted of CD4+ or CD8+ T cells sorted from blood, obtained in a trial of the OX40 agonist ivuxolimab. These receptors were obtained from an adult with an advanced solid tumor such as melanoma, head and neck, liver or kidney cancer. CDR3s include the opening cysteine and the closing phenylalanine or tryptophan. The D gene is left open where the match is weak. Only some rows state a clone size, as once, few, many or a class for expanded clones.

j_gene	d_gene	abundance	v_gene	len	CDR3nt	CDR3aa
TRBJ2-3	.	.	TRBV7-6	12	TGTGCCAGCAGACATATAGGGGATACGCAGTATTTT	CASRHIGDTQYF
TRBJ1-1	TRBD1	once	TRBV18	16	TGTGCCAGCTCACCACGCCCGACAGGGGGCAACACTGAAGCTTTCTTT	CASSPRPTGGNTEAFF
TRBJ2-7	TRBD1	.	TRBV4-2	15	TGTGCCAGCAGCCAGGCCGGGACAGGGGCCTACGAGCAGTACTTC	CASSQAGTGAYEQYF
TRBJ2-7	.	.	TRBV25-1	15	TGTGCCAGCAGTGATCAGGGAACCTTCTCCTACGAGCAGTACTTC	CASSDQGTFSYEQYF
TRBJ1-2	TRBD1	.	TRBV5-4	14	TGTGCCAGCAGCCCCAGGGGGAGTAACTATGGCTACACCTTC	CASSPRGSNYGYTF
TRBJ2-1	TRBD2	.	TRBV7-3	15	TGTGCCAGCAGCACTGGGACTAGCCTCTACAATGAGCAGTTCTTC	CASSTGTSLYNEQFF
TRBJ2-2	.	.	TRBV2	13	TGTGCCAGCAGCCCCGCCGGGGCCGGGGAGCTGTTTTTT	CASSPAGAGELFF
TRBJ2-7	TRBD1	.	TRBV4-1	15	TGCGCCAGCAGCCAAGGGACAGGGGGAAGGCGGGAGCAGTACTTC	CASSQGTGGRREQYF
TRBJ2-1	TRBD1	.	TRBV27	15	TGTGCCAGCAGAGGCAGGGGGCAGGGGGCTGATGAGCAGTTCTTC	CASRGRGQGADEQFF
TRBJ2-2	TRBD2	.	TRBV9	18	TGTGCCAGCAGGACCGCCGGGGGGAGAGTTCGCGGCACCGGGGAGCTGTTTTTT	CASRTAGGRVRGTGELFF
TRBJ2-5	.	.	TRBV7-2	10	TGTGCCAGCAGCGGGGAGACCCAGTACTTC	CASSGETQYF
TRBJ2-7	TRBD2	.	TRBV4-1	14	TGCGCCAGCAGGCGCACTAGCGGGACCTACGAGCAGTACTTC	CASRRTSGTYEQYF
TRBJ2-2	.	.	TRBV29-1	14	TGCAGCGTTTCCGGGCCCCGGGGGACCGGGGAGCTGTTTTTT	CSVSGPRGTGELFF
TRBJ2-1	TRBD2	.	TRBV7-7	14	TGTGCTAGCAGCTTAGATTCGGGAGGGGTTGAGCAGTTCTTC	CASSLDSGGVEQFF
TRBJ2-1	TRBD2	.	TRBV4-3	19	TGCGCCAGCAGCCAGGACCCGCCCTACGCGGGAGGTACCTACAATGAGCAGTTCTTC	CASSQDPPYAGGTYNEQFF
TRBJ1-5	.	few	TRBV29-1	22	TGCAGCGTAGGGGAGGGAGCAGCGGCCCCGCCGGGCTCACCCCCCGGGGATCAGCCCCAGCATTTT	CSVGEGAAAPPGSPPGDQPQHF